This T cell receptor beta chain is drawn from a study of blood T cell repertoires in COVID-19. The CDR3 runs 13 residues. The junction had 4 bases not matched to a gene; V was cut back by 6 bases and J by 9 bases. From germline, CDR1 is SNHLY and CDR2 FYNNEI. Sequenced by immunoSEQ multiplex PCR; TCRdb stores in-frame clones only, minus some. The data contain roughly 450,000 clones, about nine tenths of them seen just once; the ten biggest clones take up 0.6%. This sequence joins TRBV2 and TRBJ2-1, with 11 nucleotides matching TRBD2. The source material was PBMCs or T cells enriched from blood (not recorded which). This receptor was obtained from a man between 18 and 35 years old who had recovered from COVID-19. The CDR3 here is CASSYGLAGEQFF. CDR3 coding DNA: TGTGCCAGCAGCTACGGACTAGCGGGTGAGCAGTTCTTC.